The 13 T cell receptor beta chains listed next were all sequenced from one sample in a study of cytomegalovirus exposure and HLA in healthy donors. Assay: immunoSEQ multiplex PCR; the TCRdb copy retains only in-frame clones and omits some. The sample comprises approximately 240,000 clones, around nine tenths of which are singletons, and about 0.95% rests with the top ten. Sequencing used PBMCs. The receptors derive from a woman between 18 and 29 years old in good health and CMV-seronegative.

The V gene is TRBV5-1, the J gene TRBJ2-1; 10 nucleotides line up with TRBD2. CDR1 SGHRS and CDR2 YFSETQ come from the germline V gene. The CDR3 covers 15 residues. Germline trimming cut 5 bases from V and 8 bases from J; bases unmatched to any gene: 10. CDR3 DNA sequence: TGCGCCAGCAGACCCCTAGCGGGAGTTTATTATGAGCAGTTCTTC. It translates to CASRPLAGVYYEQFF.

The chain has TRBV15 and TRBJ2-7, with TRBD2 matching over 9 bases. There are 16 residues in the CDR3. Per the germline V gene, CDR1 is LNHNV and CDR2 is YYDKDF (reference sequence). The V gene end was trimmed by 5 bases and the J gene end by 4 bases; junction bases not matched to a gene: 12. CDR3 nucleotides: TGTGCCACCAGCCGCCCGGCTAGCGGGACGCTATACGAGCAGTACTTC. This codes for CATSRPASGTLYEQYF. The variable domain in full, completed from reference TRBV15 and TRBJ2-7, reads DAMVIQNPRYQVTQFGKPVTLSCSQTLNHNVMYWYQQKSSQAPKLLFHYYDKDFNNEADTPDNFQSRRPNTSFCFLDIRSPGLGDTAMYLCATSRPASGTLYEQYFGPGTRLTVT.

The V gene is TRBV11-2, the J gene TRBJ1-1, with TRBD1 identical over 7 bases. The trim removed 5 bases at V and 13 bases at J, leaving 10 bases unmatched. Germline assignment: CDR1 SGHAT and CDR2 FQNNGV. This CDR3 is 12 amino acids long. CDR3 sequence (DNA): TGTGCCAGCAGCCCCCGGACAGGCTGGGATTTCTTT. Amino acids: CASSPRTGWDFF.

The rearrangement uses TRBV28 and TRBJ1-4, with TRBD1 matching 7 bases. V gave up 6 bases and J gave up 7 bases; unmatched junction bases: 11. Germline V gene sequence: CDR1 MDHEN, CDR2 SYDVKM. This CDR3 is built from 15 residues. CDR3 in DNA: TGTGCCAGCAGCCGACTGGGGACAGTTGGTGAAAAACTGTTTTTT. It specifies CASSRLGTVGEKLFF.

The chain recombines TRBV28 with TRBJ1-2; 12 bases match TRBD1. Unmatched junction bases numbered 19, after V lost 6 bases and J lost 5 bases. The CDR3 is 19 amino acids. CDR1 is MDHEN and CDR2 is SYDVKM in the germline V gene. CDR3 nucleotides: TGTGCCAGCAGCCAAGTGATCGCCGGGACAGGGGGCGCGGGGTATGGCTACACCTTC. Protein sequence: CASSQVIAGTGGAGYGYTF.

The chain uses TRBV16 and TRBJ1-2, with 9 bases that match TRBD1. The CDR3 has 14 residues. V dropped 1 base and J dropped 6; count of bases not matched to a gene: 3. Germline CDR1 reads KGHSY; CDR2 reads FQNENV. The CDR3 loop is CASSQLTGGNGYTF. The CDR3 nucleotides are TGTGCCAGCAGCCAATTGACAGGGGGGAATGGCTACACCTTC.

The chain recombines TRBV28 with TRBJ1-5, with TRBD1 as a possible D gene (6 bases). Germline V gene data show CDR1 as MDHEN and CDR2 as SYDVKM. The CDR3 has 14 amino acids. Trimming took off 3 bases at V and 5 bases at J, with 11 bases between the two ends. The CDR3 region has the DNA TGTGCCAGCAGTTTTGCAGGGGCGGATCAGCCCCAGCATTTT. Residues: CASSFAGADQPQHF.

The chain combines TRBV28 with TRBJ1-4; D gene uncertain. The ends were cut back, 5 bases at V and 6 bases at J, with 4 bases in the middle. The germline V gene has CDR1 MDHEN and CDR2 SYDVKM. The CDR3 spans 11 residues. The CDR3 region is CASSLDEKLFF. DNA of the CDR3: TGTGCCAGCAGTCTAGATGAAAAACTGTTTTTT.

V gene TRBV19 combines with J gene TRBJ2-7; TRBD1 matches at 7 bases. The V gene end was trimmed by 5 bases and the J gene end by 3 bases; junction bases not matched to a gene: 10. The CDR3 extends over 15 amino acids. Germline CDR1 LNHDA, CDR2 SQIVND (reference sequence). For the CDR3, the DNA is TGTGCCAGTAGTGCTAGTAGGGACAGCCTCTACGAGCAGTACTTC. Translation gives CASSASRDSLYEQYF.

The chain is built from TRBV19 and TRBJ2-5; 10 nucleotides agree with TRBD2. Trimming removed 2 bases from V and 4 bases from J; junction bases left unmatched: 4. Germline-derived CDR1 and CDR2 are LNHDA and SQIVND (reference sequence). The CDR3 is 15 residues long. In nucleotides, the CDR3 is TGTGCCAGTAGTATAAGCGGGAGGGCCCTAGAGACCCAGTACTTC. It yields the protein CASSISGRALETQYF.

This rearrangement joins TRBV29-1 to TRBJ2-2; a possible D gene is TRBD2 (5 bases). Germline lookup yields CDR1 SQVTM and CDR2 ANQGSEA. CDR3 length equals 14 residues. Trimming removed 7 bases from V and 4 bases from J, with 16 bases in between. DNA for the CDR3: TGCAGCGGGACGACGATTGAGGGCACCGGGGAGCTGTTTTTT. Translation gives CSGTTIEGTGELFF.

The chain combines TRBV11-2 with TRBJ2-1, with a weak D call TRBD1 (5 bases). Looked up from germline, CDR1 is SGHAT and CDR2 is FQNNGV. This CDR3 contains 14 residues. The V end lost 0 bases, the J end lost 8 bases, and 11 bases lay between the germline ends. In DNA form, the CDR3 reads TGTGCCAGCAGCTTAGACAGGGTAGGTCATGAGCAGTTCTTC. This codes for CASSLDRVGHEQFF.

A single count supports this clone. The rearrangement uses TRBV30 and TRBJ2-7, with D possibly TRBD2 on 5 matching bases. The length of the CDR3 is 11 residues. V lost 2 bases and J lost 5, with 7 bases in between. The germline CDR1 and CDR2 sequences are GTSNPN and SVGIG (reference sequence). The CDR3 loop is CAWSRGHEQYF. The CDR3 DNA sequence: TGTGCCTGGAGTCGAGGGCACGAGCAGTACTTC.